This T cell receptor (beta chain) is drawn from a study of T cell clonality in common variable immunodeficiency. Broader study findings: T cell subpopulation sequencing would be needed to explain CVID clonality. Shared TCRbeta clones were fewer between CVID subjects than controls. Patient heterogeneity in the CVID cohort limited correlations between repertoire features and clinical complications.

The CDR3 has 15 amino acids. In germline, CDR1 is SGHDN, CDR2 FVKESK. J gave up 4 bases and V 4 bases, and 9 bases lay outside the gene matches. This clone was recorded at least ten times. Its target is unknown. Coverage ceases 3 residues before the CDR3 finishes, and the germline J gene fills in the end. Equal genomic DNA amounts from CVID and control samples were sequenced. Assay: immunoSEQ multiplex PCR; the TCRdb copy retains only in-frame clones and omits some. The sample shows some 60,000 clones, no singletons; the ten largest hold 1.5% to 2%. The TCR was taken from a person aged 18 to 75 in good health. The sequencing input was peripheral blood mononuclear cells. J is TRBJ1-2 and V is TRBV14, with 7 bases lining up with TRBD1. The sequenced CDR3 bases are TGTGCCAGCAGCCCGAGTGGACAGGTTATCTATGGC. Translated, it gives CASSPSGQVIYG. The full CDR3 reads CASSPSGQVIYGYTF.